Included here is one T cell receptor beta chain sequence, with context. The antigen remains unidentified. The germline CDR1 and CDR2 sequences are SGHDT and YYEEEE. The V gene lost 3 bases and the J gene lost 6 bases, with 7 bases spanning the gap. The CDR3 sequence is 12 residues long. Produced via immunoSEQ multiplex PCR; TCRdb's table is partial and in-frame only. The sample gives over 200,000 clones, 65% to 85% of which show up once; over 12% is in the top ten. This specimen comes from a study of cytomegalovirus exposure and HLA in healthy donors. About the research overall: The 550 to 800 first-cohort repertoires and the 110 or so validation repertoires shared the same platform, a later analysis reported.

Points from the study as a whole: The CMV antigen specificity of a few CMV-associated chains was confirmed through in vitro analysis. The classifier reportedly diagnosed cytomegalovirus status with high sensitivity and specificity.

The rearrangement joins TRBV5-6 to TRBJ2-1, with a weak D call TRBD2 (6 bases). Material: PBMCs. This receptor was identified in a woman aged 25 to 39 in good health and CMV-seropositive. The DNA for the CDR3 is TGTGCCAGCAGCTCGGGACTCAATGAGCAGTTCTTC. Translating gives CASSSGLNEQFF.